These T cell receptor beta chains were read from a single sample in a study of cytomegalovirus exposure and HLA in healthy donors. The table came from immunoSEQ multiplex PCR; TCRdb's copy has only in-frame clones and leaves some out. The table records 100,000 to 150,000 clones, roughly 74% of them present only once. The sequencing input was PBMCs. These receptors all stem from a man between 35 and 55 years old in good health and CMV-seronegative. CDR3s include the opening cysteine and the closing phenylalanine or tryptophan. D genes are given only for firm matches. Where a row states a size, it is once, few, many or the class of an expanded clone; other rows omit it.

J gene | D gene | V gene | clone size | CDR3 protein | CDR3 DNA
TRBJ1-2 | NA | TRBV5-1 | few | CASRLTSDYGYTF | TGCGCCAGCAGGTTGACATCCGACTATGGCTACACCTTC
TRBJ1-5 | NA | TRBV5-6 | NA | CASSLYRFQPQHF | TGTGCCAGCAGCTTGTACAGATTTCAGCCCCAGCATTTT
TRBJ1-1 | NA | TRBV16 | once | CASSEHLNTEAFF | TGTGCCAGCAGCGAACACCTGAACACTGAAGCTTTCTTT
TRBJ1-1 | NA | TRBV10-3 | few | CAISGVGGAEAFF | TGTGCCATCAGTGGGGTAGGGGGGGCTGAAGCTTTCTTT
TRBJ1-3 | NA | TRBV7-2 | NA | CASSLAVTGSSGNTIYF | TGTGCCAGCAGCTTAGCAGTTACAGGGAGCTCTGGAAACACCATATATTTT
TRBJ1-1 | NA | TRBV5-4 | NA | CASSLARRSEAFF | TGTGCCAGCAGCTTGGCAAGGCGGTCTGAAGCTTTCTTT
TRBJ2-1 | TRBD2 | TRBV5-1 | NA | CASSLAPLAGGPPYNEQFF | TGCGCCAGCAGCTTGGCTCCACTAGCGGGGGGGCCCCCCTACAATGAGCAGTTCTTC
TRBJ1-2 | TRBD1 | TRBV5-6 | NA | CASSPDVGQAYGYTF | TGTGCCAGCAGCCCGGACGTCGGACAGGCTTATGGCTACACCTTC
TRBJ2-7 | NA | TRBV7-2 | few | CASSTVQPYEQYF | TGTGCCAGCAGCACGGTACAGCCCTACGAGCAGTACTTC
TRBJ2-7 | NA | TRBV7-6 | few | CASSLRRGPSYEQYF | TGTGCCAGCAGCTTAAGGAGGGGGCCGTCCTACGAGCAGTACTTC
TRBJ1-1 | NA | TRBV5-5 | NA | CASSVQLKIVTEAFF | TGTGCCAGCAGCGTACAATTGAAGATCGTCACTGAAGCTTTCTTT
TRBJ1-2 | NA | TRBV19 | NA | CASSITTVNYGYTF | TGTGCCAGTAGTATTACGACAGTAAACTATGGCTACACCTTC
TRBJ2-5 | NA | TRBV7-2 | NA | CASSLSGGLQETQYF | TGTGCCAGCAGCTTATCCGGCGGACTCCAAGAGACCCAGTACTTC
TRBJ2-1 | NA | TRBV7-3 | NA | CASTLDISDEQFF | TGTGCCAGCACCTTGGACATCTCGGATGAGCAGTTCTTC
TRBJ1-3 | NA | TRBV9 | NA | CASSVAGGFGSSGNTIYF | TGTGCCAGCAGCGTAGCTGGGGGGTTTGGCAGCTCTGGAAACACCATATATTTT
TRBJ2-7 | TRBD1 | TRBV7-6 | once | CASSLDGTVAEQYF | TGTGCCAGCAGCTTAGACGGGACAGTAGCCGAGCAGTACTTC
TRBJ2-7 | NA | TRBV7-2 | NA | CASSSIWEPNEQYF | TGTGCCAGCAGCTCAATTTGGGAGCCGAACGAGCAGTACTTC
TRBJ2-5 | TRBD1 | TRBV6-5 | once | CASRPGTDQETQYF | TGTGCCAGCAGGCCCGGGACAGATCAAGAGACCCAGTACTTC
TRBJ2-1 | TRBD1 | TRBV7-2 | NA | CASSSRPGQGGGEQFF | TGTGCCAGCAGCTCTCGTCCGGGACAGGGAGGAGGTGAGCAGTTCTTC
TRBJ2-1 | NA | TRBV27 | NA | CASSSEGYSSYNEQFF | TGTGCCAGCTCCTCCGAGGGTTACAGCTCCTACAATGAGCAGTTCTTC
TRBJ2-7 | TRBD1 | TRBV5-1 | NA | CASSLVGTGGFEQYF | TGCGCCAGCAGCTTGGTCGGGACAGGGGGTTTCGAGCAGTACTTC
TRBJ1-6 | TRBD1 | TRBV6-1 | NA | CASNTQGGAPLHF | TGTGCCAGCAATACACAGGGGGGAGCACCCCTCCACTTT
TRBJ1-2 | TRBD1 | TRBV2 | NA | CASSPGQGYGYTF | TGTGCCAGCAGCCCGGGACAGGGGTATGGCTACACCTTC
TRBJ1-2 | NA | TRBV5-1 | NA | CASSLVPSSALGYTF | TGCGCCAGCAGCTTGGTCCCTTCCAGCGCTTTGGGCTACACCTTC
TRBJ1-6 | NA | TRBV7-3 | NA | CASSLGLEGNSPLHF | TGTGCCAGCAGCTTAGGGTTGGAGGGGAACTCACCCCTCCACTTT
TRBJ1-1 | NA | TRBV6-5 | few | CASSYLPGVGNTEAFF | TGTGCCAGCAGTTACTTGCCAGGGGTAGGGAACACTGAAGCTTTCTTT
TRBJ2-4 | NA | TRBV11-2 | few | CASSVESGIQYF | TGTGCCAGCAGCGTAGAGTCGGGCATTCAGTACTTC
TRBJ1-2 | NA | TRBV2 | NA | CASSEMGHYGYTF | TGTGCCAGCAGTGAGATGGGCCACTATGGCTACACCTTC
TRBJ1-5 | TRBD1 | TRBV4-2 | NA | CASSQDPPGQGRDQPQHF | TGTGCCAGCAGCCAAGACCCGCCGGGACAGGGGCGCGATCAGCCCCAGCATTTT
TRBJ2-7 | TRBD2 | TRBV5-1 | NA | CASSLAREGSYEQYF | TGCGCCAGCAGCTTGGCCCGGGAGGGGAGCTACGAGCAGTACTTC